This T cell receptor beta chain was found in a study of T-cell reconstitution after alpha-beta-depleted transplantation in children (dated by TCRdb to 2016 to 2017). With regard to the full study: Using TCR repertoire profiling, the study quantitatively followed how T-cell immune reconstitution unfolded in children after TCRalphabeta/CD19-depleted allogeneic hematopoietic cell transplantation.

CDR1 and CDR2 are read off the germline V gene as MNHEY and SVGAGI. Relative to germline, V is 2 bases shorter and J is 7 bases shorter, with 15 bases between their ends. Including the terminal cysteine and phenylalanine, the CDR3 comprises 14 residues. Only the CDR3 part of the read is kept: 42 bases, read in frame from the first base. Libraries were prepared through PCR. TCRdb lists the instrument as Illumina HiSeq 2500. TCR library preparation used molecular barcoding, with unique molecular identifiers applied to normalize quantification of the TCRbeta repertoire. The public reads were reanalyzed by TCRdb: fastp trimming at Q25, MiXCR alignment, in-frame beta chains only. All rows with the same CDR3 protein become a single entry with the most common DNA and genes. The sample includes around 680,000 distinct CDR3 sequences, with about 15% observed a single time. Jointly, the top ten make up under 1.2% of the sample.

In this sample, this clonotype turned up many times. Its binding antigen is unknown. No qualities accompany the bases; no much larger clone lies one base away. This specimen consisted of PBMCs from the stem cell graft donor, obtained from the stem cell graft. The chain uses TRBV6-5 and TRBJ2-7, with a tentative D call of TRBD1 or TRBD2, each matching 5 bases. The receptor comes from a human donor who donated a stem cell graft to a child with acute myeloid leukemia. CDR3 loop: CASSYSFEGSEQYF. The bases read TGTGCCAGCAGTTACAGTTTTGAGGGGTCGGAGCAGTACTTC.